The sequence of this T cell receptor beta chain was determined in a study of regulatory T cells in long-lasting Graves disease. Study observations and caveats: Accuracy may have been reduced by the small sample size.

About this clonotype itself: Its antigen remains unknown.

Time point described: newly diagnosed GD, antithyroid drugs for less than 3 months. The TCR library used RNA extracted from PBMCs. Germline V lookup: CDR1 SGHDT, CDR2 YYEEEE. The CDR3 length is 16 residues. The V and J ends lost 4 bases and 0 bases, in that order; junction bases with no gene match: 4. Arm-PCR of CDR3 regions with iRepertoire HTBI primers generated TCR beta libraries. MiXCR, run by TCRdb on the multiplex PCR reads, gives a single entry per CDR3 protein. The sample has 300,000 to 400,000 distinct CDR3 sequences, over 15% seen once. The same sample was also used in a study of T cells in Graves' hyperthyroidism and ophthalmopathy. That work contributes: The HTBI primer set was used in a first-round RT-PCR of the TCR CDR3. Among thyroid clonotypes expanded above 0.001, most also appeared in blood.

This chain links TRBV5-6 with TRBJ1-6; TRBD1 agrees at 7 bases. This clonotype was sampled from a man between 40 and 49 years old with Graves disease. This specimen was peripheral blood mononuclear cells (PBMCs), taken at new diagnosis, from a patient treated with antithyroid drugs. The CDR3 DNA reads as TGTGCCAGCAGCCCGGACAGGAGCTCCTATAATTCACCCCTCCACTTT. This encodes CASSPDRSSYNSPLHF.